The following is a TCR beta chain sequence with its context. Antigen: not known. The sample belongs to a study of STAT5B mutations in CD4+ large granular lymphocyte leukemia. Study conclusions and caveats: Patient CD4-sorted repertoires looked more clonal than healthy CD4+ repertoires, even without putative leukemic clones. 8/27 top patient clones versus 2/35 control clones were TRBV06-family.

The data were produced by immunoSEQ multiplex PCR, yet TCRdb's version contains in-frame clones alone and is incomplete. The sample has about 37,000 clones, around nine tenths seen once. This CDR3 comprises 16 residues. Trimming removed 0 bases at V and 0 bases at J, with 11 bases between. Germline CDR1 is SGDLS and CDR2 is YYNGEE. Sequences were obtained from CD4+ T cells from blood buffy coats. The receptor comes from a human donor in good health. The chain joins TRBV9 to TRBJ2-3; D is unclear. The chain's CDR3 is CASSVGVLPSTDTQYF. The CDR3 nucleotides are TGTGCCAGCAGCGTAGGGGTTTTACCTAGCACAGATACGCAGTATTTT.